This T cell receptor beta chain was recorded in a study of blood T cells in healthy people across ages. Notes on the study in general: More naive CD4+ cells and higher diversity were found in long-lived than in aged donors.

The use of a sample-barcoded 5' primer and a J-beta primer mix characterized a second PCR of about 6 to 11 cycles. TCRdb ran MiXCR on the 5' RACE reads and lists one entry per CDR3 protein. The sample records more than 650,000 distinct CDR3 sequences, 20% to 25% being singletons. Around 10 milliliters was the volume of peripheral blood drawn from each donor. Extraction of total RNA produced a minimum of 5.5 micrograms from each sample. Germline CDR1 KGHSH, CDR2 LQKENI. CDR3 length: 13 amino acids. The V gene lost 2 bases and the J gene lost 0 bases, with 4 bases spanning the gap. This clonotype was observed a handful of times. What it binds is not known.

The origin of this receptor is a man in his 70s in good health. The J gene is TRBJ2-5, the V gene TRBV18; no clear D gene. Material: blood. The CDR3 nucleotides read TGTGCCAGCTCACCAAAATACCAAGAGACCCAGTACTTC. It encodes CASSPKYQETQYF. The full variable domain, with the rest looked up from reference TRBV18 and TRBJ2-5, is NAGVMQNPRHLVRRRGQEARLRCSPMKGHSHVYWYRQLPEEGLKFMVYLQKENIIDESGMPKERFSAEFPKEGPSILRIQQVVRGDSAAYFCASSPKYQETQYFGPGTRLLVL.